This T cell receptor beta chain was identified in a study of T-cell memory formation after mild COVID-19 (dated by TCRdb to the early 2020s). For context, the study as a whole: Most TCR sequence clusters were specific to one of the two donors. In a couple of donors, T-cell clones that expanded and contracted after mild COVID-19 were followed by sequencing TCRalpha and TCRbeta repertoires longitudinally. The cohort was made up of two young adult volunteers, one female and one male, who were previously healthy.

This clonotype appeared once. This receptor's antigen is unknown. Base qualities were left out, and no much larger clone turns up one base away. A single read offers scant evidence. PBMCs were isolated by Ficoll-Paque density gradient centrifugation. The full study reports these points: The second-wave clones that peaked on day 37 were not confirmed to be SARS-CoV-2 specific. Some responding clones were detected in pre-infection memory, suggesting pre-existing cross-reactive memory T cells joined the SARS-CoV-2 response. From day 15 to 85, contracting clones showed balanced CD4/CD8 phenotypes, whereas a second wave of clones that expanded from day 15 to 37 leaned towards CD4+. Only a couple of mild cases were covered by the study, and larger cohorts that include severe cases with pre-infection samples were considered necessary. Contracting CD4+ clones turned up mainly in the CM and EM memory subsets, whereas EMRA was where CD8+ clones were enriched.

Ends trimmed: V by 1 base, J by 0 bases; bases unmatched to a gene: 4. The CDR3 holds 16 amino acids from the cysteine to the phenylalanine. The entry retains the CDR3 DNA only, 48 bases that are in frame from base 1. CDR1 and CDR2 are drawn from the germline V gene (reference sequence): LNHNV, YYDKDF. The instrument was an Illumina NovaSeq 6000. TCRalpha and TCRbeta cDNA libraries were constructed by 5'RACE with constant-segment primers, with sample barcodes and unique molecular identifiers being introduced. RNA was extracted from every sample with Trizol reagent. Amplification of the libraries took two PCR steps, and the second step added a second sample barcode plus Illumina TruSeq adapters. Sequencing of libraries was performed on an Illumina NovaSeq with 2 x 150 bp paired-end reads. On the study's bioinformatics: With migec v1.2.7, reads were demultiplexed and then collapsed into UMI-guided consensus sequences. Using mixcr v2.1.11, UMI consensuses were aligned to TRA and TRB V and J templates and then assembled into clonotypes. A clonotype was counted as expanded or contracted only when both edgeR and NoisET called the clonotype significant, with the noise models trained on biological replicates. For edgeR calls, the cutoffs were a false discovery rate-adjusted p below 0.01 and a log2 fold-change threshold of 1. As an exploratory analysis of dynamics, PCA with hierarchical clustering was applied to max-normalized trajectories of the 1000 most abundant clonotypes. The CD4 or CD8 phenotype of responding clones was assigned using the separately sequenced CD4+ and CD8+ repertoires. TCRdb handled the public reads itself, with Q25 trimming in fastp and clone calling in MiXCR, and kept productive beta chains. Rows are unified per CDR3 protein, each entry keeping the most common DNA and genes. The V and J calls shown here were made by TCRdb, not taken from the authors' results. In this sample the table shows roughly 50,000 distinct CDR3 sequences, roughly 9.5% of which occur a single time. The ten largest clones add up to 1.2% of the sample.

The chain uses TRBV15 and TRBJ2-3; 7 bases in the middle match TRBD1. What was sequenced was PBMCs or a T cell subset sorted from them (not recorded which). The receptor was derived from a man aged 18-30 years who had mild COVID-19 (a few samples of this study predate the infection). The sample titles of this study are shuffled in the database, so cell type and time point are left out; the donor was told from shared clones. The CDR3 protein: CATSRVGQPSTDTQYF. The nucleotide sequence is TGTGCCACCAGCAGAGTGGGACAGCCTAGCACAGATACGCAGTATTTT. The entire variable domain, with the stretches around the CDR3 drawn from the reference TRBV15 and TRBJ2-3 proteins, is DAMVIQNPRYQVTQFGKPVTLSCSQTLNHNVMYWYQQKSSQAPKLLFHYYDKDFNNEADTPDNFQSRRPNTSFCFLDIRSPGLGDTAMYLCATSRVGQPSTDTQYFGPGTRLTVL.